This T cell receptor (beta chain) was recovered during a study of T-cell reconstitution after alpha-beta-depleted transplantation in children. Notes on the study in general: Newly made T cells mostly supplied T-cell counts and diversity one year after transplant.

For this clonotype: Its target is not known.

A library of TCRbeta sequences, prepared with unique molecular identifiers, was generated. TCRdb ran MiXCR on the PCR reads and lists one entry per CDR3 protein. The sample includes 450,000 to 600,000 distinct CDR3 sequences, roughly 13% seen only once; the top ten take 2.2%. J was trimmed by 2 bases and V by 6 bases; bases with no gene match: 17. This CDR3 has 17 residues. In germline, CDR1 is SQVTM, CDR2 ANQGSEA. The clonotype was recovered from a male patient between 10 and 17 years old who had a stem cell transplant for acute myeloid leukemia, so the T cells may come from the graft donor. This chain uses TRBV29-1 with TRBJ2-7; 9 bases match TRBD1. The sequences come from PBMCs, mostly from graft donor cells, collected 360 days after TCRalphabeta/CD19-depleted stem cell transplant. CDR3 nucleotide sequence: TGCAGCGTCTTAACAGGGGGCTTGTCGTTAGTCGCCTACGAGCAGTACTTC. Encoded protein: CSVLTGGLSLVAYEQYF.